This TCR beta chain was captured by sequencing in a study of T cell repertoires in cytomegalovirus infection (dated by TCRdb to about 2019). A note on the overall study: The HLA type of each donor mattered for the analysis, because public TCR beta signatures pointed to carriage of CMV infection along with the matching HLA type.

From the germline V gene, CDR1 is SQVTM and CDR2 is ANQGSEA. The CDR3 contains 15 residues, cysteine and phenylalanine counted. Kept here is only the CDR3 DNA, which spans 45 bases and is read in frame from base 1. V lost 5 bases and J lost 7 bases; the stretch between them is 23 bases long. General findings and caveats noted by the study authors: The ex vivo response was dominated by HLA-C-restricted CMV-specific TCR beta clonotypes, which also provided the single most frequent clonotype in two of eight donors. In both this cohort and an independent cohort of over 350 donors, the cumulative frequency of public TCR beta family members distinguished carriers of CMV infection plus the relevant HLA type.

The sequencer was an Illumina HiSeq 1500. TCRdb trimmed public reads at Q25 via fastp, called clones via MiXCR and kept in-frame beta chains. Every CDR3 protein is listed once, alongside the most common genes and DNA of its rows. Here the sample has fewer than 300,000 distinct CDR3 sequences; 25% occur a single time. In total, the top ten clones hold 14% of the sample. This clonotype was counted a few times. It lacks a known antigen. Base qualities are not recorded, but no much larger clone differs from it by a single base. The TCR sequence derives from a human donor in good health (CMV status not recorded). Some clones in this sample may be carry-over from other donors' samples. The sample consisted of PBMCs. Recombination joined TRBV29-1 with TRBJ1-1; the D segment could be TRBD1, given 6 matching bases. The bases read TGCAGCGTTCTTGGACAGCACCGCGCCCACCGTGAAGCTTTCTTT. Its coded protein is CSVLGQHRAHREAFF.